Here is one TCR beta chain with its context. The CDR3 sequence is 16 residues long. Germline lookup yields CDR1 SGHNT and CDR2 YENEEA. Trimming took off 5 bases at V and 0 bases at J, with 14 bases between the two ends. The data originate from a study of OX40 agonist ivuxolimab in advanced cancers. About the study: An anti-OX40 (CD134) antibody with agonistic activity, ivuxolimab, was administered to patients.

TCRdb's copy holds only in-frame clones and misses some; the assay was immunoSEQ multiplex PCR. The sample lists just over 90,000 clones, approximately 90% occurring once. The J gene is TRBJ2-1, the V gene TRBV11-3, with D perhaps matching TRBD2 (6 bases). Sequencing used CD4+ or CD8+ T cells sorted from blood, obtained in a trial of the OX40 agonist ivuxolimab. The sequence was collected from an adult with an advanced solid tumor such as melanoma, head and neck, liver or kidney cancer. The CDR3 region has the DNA TGTGCCAGCAGCCGACTCCGGGACTCCTCCTACAATGAGCAGTTCTTC. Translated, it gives CASSRLRDSSYNEQFF.